A single T cell receptor (beta chain) is shown here with its context. The sample originates from a study of blood T cell repertoires in COVID-19. Across the whole study: PBMCs, B-cell-depleted T cells, or T cells provided the cDNA or gDNA that made up the material.

The CDR3 has 16 residues. The recovered donors of Cohort 3 showed two negative PCRs, clearance, or symptom resolution. Per the original data handling: Cell counts per sample came from amplifying reference gene primers. Some clones are missing from TCRdb's copy, which holds only in-frame ones; the method was immunoSEQ multiplex PCR. V, J and clone size are those of that table, while D and trimming were read from the DNA. There are about 320,000 clones in the sample; about 87% occur only once, and about 5% lies in the top ten. The sample comprised PBMCs or T cells enriched from blood (not recorded which). This clonotype was obtained from a man aged 25 to 40 who had recovered from COVID-19. The chain links TRBV21-1 to TRBJ2-7; the D call of TRBD1 is as the table states it, not checked on the DNA. TRBV21-1 is classified as a pseudogene. The CDR3 region is CASSNSGQGDSYEQYF. Here the CDR3 DNA reads TGTGCCAGCAGCAACTCGGGACAGGGGGACTCCTACGAGCAGTACTTC.